These 11 T cell receptor beta chains came from one sample sequenced in a study of spatial heterogeneity in lung cancer (dated by TCRdb to between 2018 and 2020). Receptor amplification or capture employed 5' RACE. TCRdb names NextSeq 500 as the instrument used. TCRdb reprocessed the public reads (quality trimming at Q25 with fastp, clone calling with MiXCR) and kept in-frame beta chains. Records with the same CDR3 protein are collapsed into one entry carrying the most frequent genes and DNA. The sample has tens of thousands of distinct CDR3 sequences on record, more than 15% of them singletons. The ten largest clones capture about 30% of the sample. The antigens these receptors bind are not known. The time point tag for this specimen amounts to: sample taken at primary tumor resection. On the study overall, not on this receptor specifically: A correlation was observed between the number of expanded intratumoral alpha and beta TCRs and the tumor nonsynonymous mutation count.

Sequences were derived from lung tumor tissue, sampled at surgery. These receptor sequences come from a female donor with early-stage non-small cell lung cancer.

This clonotype has a count of ten or more. This chain connects TRBV28 to TRBJ2-7; either TRBD1 or TRBD2 may supply D (6 bases each). The CDR3 is 14 amino acids. The V gene lost 6 bases and the J gene lost 4 bases, with 16 bases spanning the gap. In germline, CDR1 is MDHEN, CDR2 SYDVKM. The chain's CDR3 is CASSPRTGRYEQYF. The CDR3, as DNA: TGTGCCAGCAGCCCTCGTACAGGGAGGTACGAGCAGTACTTC.

This clonotype was counted at least ten times. The chain uses TRBV20-1 and TRBJ1-4, with 7 bases matching TRBD1. With 2 bases clipped from V and 8 bases from J, the junction kept 14 bases outside the gene matches. Per the germline V gene, CDR1 is DFQATT and CDR2 is SNEGSKA (reference sequence). The CDR3 sequence is 16 residues long. Written as DNA, the CDR3 is TGCAGTGCTAGACCCCAGGGGTCACAGGGGAGGGAAAAACTGTTTTTT. This translates into CSARPQGSQGREKLFF.

The rearrangement joins TRBV6-6 to TRBJ2-3; 12 nucleotides align to TRBD2. Per germline, CDR1 MNHNY and CDR2 SVGAGI (reference sequence). V shed 6 bases and J 4 bases; nucleotides not matched to a gene: 11. This CDR3 has 17 amino acids. The CDR3 spells CASSPGRLAGVADTQYF. The CDR3 region has the DNA TGTGCCAGCAGCCCAGGGCGACTAGCGGGGGTAGCAGATACGCAGTATTTT.

The chain combines TRBV7-8 with TRBJ2-5; a possible D gene is TRBD2 (6 bases). Germline CDR1 is SGHVS and CDR2 is FQNEAQ. V was pared by 8 bases and J by 5 bases, with 21 bases between. The CDR3 length is 15 residues. The CDR3 is CASAHHGTREETQYF. DNA of the CDR3: TGTGCCAGCGCACACCACGGGACTCGGGAGGAGACCCAGTACTTC. Drawing the rest from reference TRBV7-8 and TRBJ2-5, the complete variable domain is GAGVSQSPRYKVAKRGQDVALRCDPISGHVSLFWYQQALGQGPEFLTYFQNEAQLDKSGLPSDRFFAERPEGSVSTLKIQRTQQEDSAVYLCASAHHGTREETQYFGPGTRLLVL.

This clonotype showed up just a few times. The chain links TRBV5-5 to TRBJ2-5; perhaps TRBD1 as D (6 bases). Trimming left V 3 bases short and J 4 bases short, with 16 bases between. Germline values: CDR1 SGHKS, CDR2 YYEKEE (reference sequence). CDR3 size: 15 residues. The CDR3 protein is CASSSPQGTGETQYF. The CDR3 DNA is TGTGCCAGCAGCTCTCCCCAGGGGACGGGAGAGACCCAGTACTTC.

This clonotype was picked up many times. The chain is built from TRBV5-1 and TRBJ1-1; 7 positions match TRBD1. This CDR3 has 14 amino acids. V dropped 4 bases and J dropped 4; count of bases not matched to a gene: 7. The germline CDR1 and CDR2 sequences are SGHRS and YFSETQ. This chain's CDR3 is CASSPQGLGTEAFF. DNA for the CDR3: TGCGCCAGCAGCCCACAGGGGCTGGGCACTGAAGCTTTCTTT. The variable domain in full, completed from reference TRBV5-1 and TRBJ1-1, reads KAGVTQTPRYLIKTRGQQVTLSCSPISGHRSVSWYQQTPGQGLQFLFEYFSETQRNKGNFPGRFSGRQFSNSRSEMNVSTLELGDSALYLCASSPQGLGTEAFFGQGTRLTVV.

This clonotype ranks as medium-sized (0.01 to 0.1%). This chain links TRBV12-3 or TRBV12-4 with TRBJ2-7, with TRBD1 identical over 12 bases. There are 17 residues in the CDR3. V gave up 5 bases and J gave up 3 bases; unmatched junction bases: 11. The CDR3 sequence: CASSLGTGGANLYEQYF. CDR3 DNA: TGTGCCAGCAGTCTCGGGACAGGGGGCGCGAATCTCTACGAGCAGTACTTC.

The sample holds many counts of this clonotype. This chain uses TRBV6-5 with TRBJ1-2; D ambiguous. There are 15 residues in the CDR3. The V end lost 4 bases, the J end lost 4 bases, and 16 bases lay between the germline ends. The germline CDR1 and CDR2 sequences are MNHEY and SVGAGI. Here the CDR3 DNA reads TGTGCCAGCAGTTCCCGGGAGGAGTGGAGCTATGGCTACACCTTC. Protein: CASSSREEWSYGYTF.

This clonotype was counted at least ten times. V and J are TRBV5-6 and TRBJ2-3; TRBD1 matches 7 bases. The V gene's germline CDR1 is SGHDT and CDR2 YYEEEE. Losses at the gene ends were 4 bases for V and 11 bases for J; bases not matched to a gene: 7. The CDR3 spans 12 residues. CDR3 residues: CASSTPGQLQYF. Here the CDR3 DNA reads TGTGCCAGCAGCACACCGGGACAGCTGCAGTATTTT.

This clonotype was recorded at least ten times. The gene calls are TRBV11-2 and TRBJ2-2; 8 nucleotides line up with TRBD1. V was pared by 5 bases and J by 2 bases, with 7 bases of the junction left unmatched. The CDR3 runs to 16 residues. Germline CDR1 reads SGHAT; CDR2 reads FQNNGV. The CDR3 here is CASSTWTGRNTGELFF. DNA for the CDR3: TGTGCCAGCAGCACCTGGACAGGGAGAAACACCGGGGAGCTGTTTTTT. Supplemented by reference TRBV11-2 and TRBJ2-2, the full variable domain reads EAGVAQSPRYKIIEKRQSVAFWCNPISGHATLYWYQQILGQGPKLLIQFQNNGVVDDSQLPKDRFSAERLKGVDSTLKIQPAKLEDSAVYLCASSTWTGRNTGELFFGEGSRLTVL.

This clonotype was picked up a small number of times. This chain uses TRBV9 with TRBJ2-7; 7 bases are a match to TRBD2. V dropped 4 bases and J dropped 6; count of bases not matched to a gene: 7. The CDR3 has 13 residues. Germline CDR1 and CDR2: SGDLS and YYNGEE. Here the CDR3 DNA reads TGTGCCAGCAGCCCAACGTCGGGGGGCGAGCAGTACTTC. This gives the protein CASSPTSGGEQYF.